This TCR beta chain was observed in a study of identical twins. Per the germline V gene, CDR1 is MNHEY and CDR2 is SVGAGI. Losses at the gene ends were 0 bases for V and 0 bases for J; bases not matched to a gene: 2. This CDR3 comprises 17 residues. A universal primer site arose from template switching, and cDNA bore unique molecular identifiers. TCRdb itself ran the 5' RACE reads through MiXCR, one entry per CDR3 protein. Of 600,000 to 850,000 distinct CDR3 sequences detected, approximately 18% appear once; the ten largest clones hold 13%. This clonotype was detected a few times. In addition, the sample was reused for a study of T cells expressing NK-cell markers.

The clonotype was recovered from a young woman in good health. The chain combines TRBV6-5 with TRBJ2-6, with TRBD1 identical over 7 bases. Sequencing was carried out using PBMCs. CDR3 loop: CASSYSGTASGANVLTF. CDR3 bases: TGTGCCAGCAGTTACTCAGGGACAGCCTCTGGGGCCAACGTCCTGACTTTC.